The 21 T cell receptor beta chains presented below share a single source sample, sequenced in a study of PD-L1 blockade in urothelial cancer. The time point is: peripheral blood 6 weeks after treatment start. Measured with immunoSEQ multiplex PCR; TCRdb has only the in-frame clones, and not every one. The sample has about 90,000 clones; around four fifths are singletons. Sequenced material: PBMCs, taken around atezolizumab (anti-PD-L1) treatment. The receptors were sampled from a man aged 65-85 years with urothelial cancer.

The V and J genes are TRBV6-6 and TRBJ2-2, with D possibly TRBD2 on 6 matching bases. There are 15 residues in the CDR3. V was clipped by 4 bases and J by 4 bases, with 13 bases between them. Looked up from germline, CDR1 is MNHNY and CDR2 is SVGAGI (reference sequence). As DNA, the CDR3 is TGTGCCAGCAGTTCCGGCGGGACGTCCACCGGGGAGCTGTTTTTT. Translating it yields CASSSGGTSTGELFF.

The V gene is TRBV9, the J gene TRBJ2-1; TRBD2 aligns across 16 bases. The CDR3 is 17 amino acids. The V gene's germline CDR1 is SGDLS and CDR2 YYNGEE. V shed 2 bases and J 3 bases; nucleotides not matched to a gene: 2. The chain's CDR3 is CASSVGTSGGGYNEQFF. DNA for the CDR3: TGTGCCAGCAGCGTGGGGACTAGCGGGGGGGGCTACAATGAGCAGTTCTTC.

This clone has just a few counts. The CDR3 nucleotides are TGTGCCAGCAGCCGTCCGGGGAACGAGCAGTACTTC. Protein product: CASSRPGNEQYF. This chain joins TRBV5-6 and TRBJ2-7, with D maybe TRBD2 (5 bases). Germline V CDR1 and CDR2: SGHDT, YYEEEE. Trimming took off 4 bases at V and 5 bases at J, with 10 bases between the two ends. CDR3 length: 12 residues.

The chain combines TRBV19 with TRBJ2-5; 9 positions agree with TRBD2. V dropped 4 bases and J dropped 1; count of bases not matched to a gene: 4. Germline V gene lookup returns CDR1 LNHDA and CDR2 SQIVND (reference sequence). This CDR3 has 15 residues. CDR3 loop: CASSTLTSGQETQYF. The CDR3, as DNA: TGTGCCAGTAGTACCCTGACTAGCGGCCAAGAGACCCAGTACTTC.

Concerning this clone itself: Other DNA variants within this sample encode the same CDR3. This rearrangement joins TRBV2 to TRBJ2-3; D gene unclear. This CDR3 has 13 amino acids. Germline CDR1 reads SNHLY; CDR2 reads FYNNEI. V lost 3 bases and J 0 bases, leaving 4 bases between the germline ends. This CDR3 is CASSDRSTDTQYF. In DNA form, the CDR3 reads TGTGCCAGCAGTGACAGGAGCACAGATACGCAGTATTTT.

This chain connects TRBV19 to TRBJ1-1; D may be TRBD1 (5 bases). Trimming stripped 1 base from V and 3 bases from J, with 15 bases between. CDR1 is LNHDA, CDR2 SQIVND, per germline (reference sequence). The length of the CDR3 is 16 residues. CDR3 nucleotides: TGTGCCAGTAGTATAGCGGACACCCCAAGGGACACTGAAGCTTTCTTT. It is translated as CASSIADTPRDTEAFF. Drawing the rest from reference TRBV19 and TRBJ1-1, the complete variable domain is DGGITQSPKYLFRKEGQNVTLSCEQNLNHDAMYWYRQDPGQGLRLIYYSQIVNDFQKGDIAEGYSVSREKKESFPLTVTSAQKNPTAFYLCASSIADTPRDTEAFFGQGTRLTVV.

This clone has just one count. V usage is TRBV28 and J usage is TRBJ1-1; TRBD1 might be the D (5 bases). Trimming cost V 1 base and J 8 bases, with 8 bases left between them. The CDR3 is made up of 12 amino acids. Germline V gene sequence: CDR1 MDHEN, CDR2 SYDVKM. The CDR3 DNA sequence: TGTGCCAGCAGTTTATATAACAGGGAAGCTTTCTTT. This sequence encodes CASSLYNREAFF.

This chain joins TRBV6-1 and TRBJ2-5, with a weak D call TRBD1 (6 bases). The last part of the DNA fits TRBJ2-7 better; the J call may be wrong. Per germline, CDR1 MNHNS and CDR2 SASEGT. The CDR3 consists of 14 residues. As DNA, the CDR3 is TGTGCCAGCGGCATAGGACAGTATTCCTACGAGCAGTACTTC. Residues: CASGIGQYSYEQYF.

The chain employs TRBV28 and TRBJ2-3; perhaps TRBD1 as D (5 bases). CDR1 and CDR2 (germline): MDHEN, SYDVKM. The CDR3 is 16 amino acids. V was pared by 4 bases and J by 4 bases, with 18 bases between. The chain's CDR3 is CASSSTDSSPSDTQYF. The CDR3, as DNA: TGTGCCAGCAGTTCCACAGACAGCTCCCCTTCAGATACGCAGTATTTT.

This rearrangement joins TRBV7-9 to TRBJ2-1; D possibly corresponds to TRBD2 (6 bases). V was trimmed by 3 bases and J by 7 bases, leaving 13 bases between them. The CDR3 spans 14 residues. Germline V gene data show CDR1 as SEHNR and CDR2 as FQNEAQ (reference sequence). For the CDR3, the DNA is TGTGCCAGCAGCTTGACAGTGGGAGGAAATGAGCAGTTCTTC. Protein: CASSLTVGGNEQFF.

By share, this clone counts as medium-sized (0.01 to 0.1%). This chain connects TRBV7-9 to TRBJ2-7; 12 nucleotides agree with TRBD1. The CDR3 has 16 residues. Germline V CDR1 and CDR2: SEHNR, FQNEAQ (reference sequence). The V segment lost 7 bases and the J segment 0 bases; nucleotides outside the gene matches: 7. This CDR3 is CASIGTGGTSSYEQYF. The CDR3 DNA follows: TGTGCCAGCATCGGGACAGGGGGCACGAGCTCCTACGAGCAGTACTTC.

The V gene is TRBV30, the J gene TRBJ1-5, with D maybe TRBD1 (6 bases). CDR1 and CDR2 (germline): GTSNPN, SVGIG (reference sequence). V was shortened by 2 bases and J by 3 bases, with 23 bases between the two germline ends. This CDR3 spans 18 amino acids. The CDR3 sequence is CAWSPRTEKNTFNQPQHF. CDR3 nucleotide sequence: TGTGCCTGGAGTCCCCGGACAGAAAAAAATACCTTCAATCAGCCCCAGCATTTT.

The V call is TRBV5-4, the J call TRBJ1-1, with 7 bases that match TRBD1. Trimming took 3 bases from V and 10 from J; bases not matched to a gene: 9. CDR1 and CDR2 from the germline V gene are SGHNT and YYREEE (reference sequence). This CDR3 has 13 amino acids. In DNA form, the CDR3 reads TGTGCCAGCAGCTCGACAGGGAAAGGGATAGCTTTCTTT. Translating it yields CASSSTGKGIAFF.

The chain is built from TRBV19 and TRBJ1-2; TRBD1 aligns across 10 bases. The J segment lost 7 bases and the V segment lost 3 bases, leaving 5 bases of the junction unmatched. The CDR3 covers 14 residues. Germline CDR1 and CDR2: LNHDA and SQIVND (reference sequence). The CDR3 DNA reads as TGTGCCAGTAGTATCGGGGACAGGGGAGGTGGCTACACCTTC. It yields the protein CASSIGDRGGGYTF.

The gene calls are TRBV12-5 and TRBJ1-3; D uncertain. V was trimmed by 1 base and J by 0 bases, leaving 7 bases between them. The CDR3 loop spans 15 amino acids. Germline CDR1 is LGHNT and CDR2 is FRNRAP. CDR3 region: CASGLDGSSGNTIYF. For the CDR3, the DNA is TGTGCTAGTGGTTTGGATGGTAGCTCTGGAAACACCATATATTTT.

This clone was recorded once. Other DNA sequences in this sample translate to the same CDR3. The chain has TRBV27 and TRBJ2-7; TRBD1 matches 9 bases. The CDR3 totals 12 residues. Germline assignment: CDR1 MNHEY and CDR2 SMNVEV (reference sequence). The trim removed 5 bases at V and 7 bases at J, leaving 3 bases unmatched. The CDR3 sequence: CASSPTGGEQYF. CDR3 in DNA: TGTGCCAGCAGTCCGACAGGGGGTGAGCAGTACTTC.

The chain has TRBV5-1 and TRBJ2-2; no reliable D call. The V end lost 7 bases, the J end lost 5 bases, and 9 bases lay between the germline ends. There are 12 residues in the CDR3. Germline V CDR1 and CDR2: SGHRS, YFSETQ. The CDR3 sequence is CASRDLTGELFF. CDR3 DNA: TGCGCCAGCCGAGACTTGACCGGGGAGCTGTTTTTT.

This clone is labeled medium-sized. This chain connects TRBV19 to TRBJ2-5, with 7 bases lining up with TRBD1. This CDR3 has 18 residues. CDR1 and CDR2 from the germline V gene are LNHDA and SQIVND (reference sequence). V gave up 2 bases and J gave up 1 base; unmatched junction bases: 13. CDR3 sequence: CASSITLRDRDIQETQYF. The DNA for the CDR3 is TGTGCCAGTAGTATAACACTCCGGGACAGAGATATCCAAGAGACCCAGTACTTC.

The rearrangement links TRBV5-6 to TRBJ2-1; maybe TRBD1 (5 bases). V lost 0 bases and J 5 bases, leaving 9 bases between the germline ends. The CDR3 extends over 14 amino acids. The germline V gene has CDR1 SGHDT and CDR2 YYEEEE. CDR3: CASSLGQIHNEQFF. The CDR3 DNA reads TGTGCCAGCAGCTTGGGACAGATCCACAATGAGCAGTTCTTC.

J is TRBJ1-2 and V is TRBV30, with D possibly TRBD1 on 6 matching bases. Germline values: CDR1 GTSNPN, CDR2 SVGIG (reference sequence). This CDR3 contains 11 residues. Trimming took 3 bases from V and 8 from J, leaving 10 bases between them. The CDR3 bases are TGTGCCTGGAGGGGGGCGGAAGGCTACACCTTC. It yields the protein CAWRGAEGYTF.

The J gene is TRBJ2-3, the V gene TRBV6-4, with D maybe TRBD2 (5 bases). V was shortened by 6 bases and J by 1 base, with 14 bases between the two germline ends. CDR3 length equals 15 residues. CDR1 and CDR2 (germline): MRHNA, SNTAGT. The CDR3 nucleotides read TGTGCCAGCAGCGTTACTAGTTTCCGCACAGATACGCAGTATTTT. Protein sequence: CASSVTSFRTDTQYF.